This T cell receptor beta chain stems from a study of T-cell reconstitution after alpha-beta-depleted transplantation in children. Library preparation (for TCRbeta) was performed with unique molecular identifiers. TCRdb passed the PCR reads through MiXCR, listing each CDR3 protein once. This sample has 200,000 or so distinct CDR3 sequences, with roughly 6% found just once. This clonotype was found many times. Its specificity is unknown. The study's findings and limits: Fresh T-cell production supplied most of the T-cell counts and diversity seen one year after transplant.

CDR3 size: 15 residues. Germline V gene sequence: CDR1 SGDLS, CDR2 YYNGEE. Trimming removed 3 bases from V and 3 bases from J, with 16 bases in between. The chain recombines TRBV9 with TRBJ2-7; possible D gene TRBD1, 5 bases. Sequences were derived from PBMCs, sampled before TCRalphabeta/CD19-depleted stem cell transplant. The receptor was isolated from a girl less than two years old with combined immunodeficiency, due to receive a stem cell transplant. CDR3 sequence (DNA): TGTGCCAGCAGCGCCCAGGGTAGTGGGTTCTACGAGCAGTACTTC. Its protein product is CASSAQGSGFYEQYF.